Listed below are T cell receptor beta chains from one sample, sequenced in a study of shared clonotypes between healthy human individuals. Sequencing used immunoSEQ multiplex PCR; TCRdb keeps in-frame clones, though not all of them. The sample includes about 1.1 million clones, 75% to 85% of them seen just once. The source material was memory CD4+ T cells from PBMCs. All receptors derive from a young man in good health. Some clones in this sample may be carry-over from other donors' samples. CDR3s include the opening cysteine and the closing phenylalanine or tryptophan. D genes are given only for firm matches.

D,J,V,CDR3
.,TRBJ1-1,TRBV19,CASSRGQGPSSEAFF
.,TRBJ2-1,TRBV6-4,CASSLAVNNEQFF
.,TRBJ2-3,TRBV11-2,CASSFFLPPTADTQYF
.,TRBJ2-1,TRBV7-8,CASSLVAYYNEQFF
TRBD1,TRBJ2-5,TRBV29-1,CSVGRQGWNQYF
TRBD2,TRBJ2-3,TRBV18,CASSTTSAGGSKTDTQYF
.,TRBJ2-7,TRBV7-3,CASSLTATSNLYEQYF
TRBD2,TRBJ2-5,TRBV28,CASTPGVGGIETQYF
TRBD1,TRBJ2-7,TRBV30,CAWSVQQGNEQYF
TRBD1,TRBJ2-5,TRBV9,CASSVSRQGAFETQYF
.,TRBJ2-1,TRBV7-2,CASSYGAWSREQFF
.,TRBJ1-2,TRBV19,CASSGRHQHTNYGYTF
TRBD2,TRBJ2-5,TRBV7-9,CASSLGLAEKETQYF
.,TRBJ2-2,TRBV9,CASSASGGRGSGELFF
TRBD1,TRBJ2-5,TRBV9,CASSAGQGIETQYF
TRBD1,TRBJ1-2,TRBV19,CASSWGQEADGYTF
.,TRBJ1-2,TRBV28,CASSPGGVSSYGYTF
.,TRBJ2-5,TRBV11-2,CASSQNLQETQYF
.,TRBJ2-3,TRBV15,CATSTGLNRVTDTQYF
.,TRBJ2-1,TRBV28,CASSEGGGPDNEQFF
.,TRBJ1-1,TRBV2,CASTSEGGKAFF
TRBD1,TRBJ2-4,TRBV14,CASSHAGGGKNIQYF
.,TRBJ2-1,TRBV7-2,CASSLPSYNEQFF
TRBD2,TRBJ2-7,TRBV2,CASRGTSTYEQYF
.,TRBJ1-2,TRBV7-2,CASSFGNSRSGYGYTF
TRBD2,TRBJ2-1,TRBV29-1,CSVGGLREPMNEQFF
.,TRBJ2-6,TRBV30,CAHRVAGANVLTF
.,TRBJ1-1,TRBV7-9,CASSSYSTNTEAFF
TRBD1,TRBJ2-7,TRBV28,CASSRQGGTYEQYF
.,TRBJ2-5,TRBV5-1,CASMRGQYQETQYF
.,TRBJ2-5,TRBV7-8,CASSLADRSYQETQYF
.,TRBJ2-7,TRBV21-1,CASSPGQGAREQYF
.,TRBJ2-7,TRBV2,CASGLELISYEQYF
.,TRBJ2-3,TRBV7-3,CASSQTGTAGGDTQYF
.,TRBJ2-3,TRBV27,CASKDKGRGTDTQYF
.,TRBJ1-4,TRBV6-1,CASSEALGRNEKLFF
TRBD1,TRBJ1-4,TRBV4-2,CASSRGQDWGKLFF
.,TRBJ2-7,TRBV10-2,CASSSTAGTRNGEQYF
.,TRBJ1-2,TRBV6-1,CASIRAAANYGYTF
TRBD2,TRBJ2-1,TRBV28,CASSSPWTSGRVNEQFF
.,TRBJ2-5,TRBV9,CASSVGGLIKETQYF
.,TRBJ1-1,TRBV25-1,CASSEGLLRESFF
.,TRBJ1-3,TRBV14,CASSPPRGGRNTIYF
.,TRBJ1-5,TRBV30,CAWSVRGRGNQPQHF
.,TRBJ1-1,TRBV5-4,CASSLNMGQNTEAFF
TRBD2,TRBJ2-7,TRBV7-6,CASTAGGTQNYEQYF
.,TRBJ2-1,TRBV7-6,CASSLADFRGYNEQFF